A single sample is the source of the 21 T cell receptor beta chains below, sequenced in a study of blood T cell repertoires in COVID-19. TCRdb keeps only in-frame clones here, not all; method: immunoSEQ multiplex PCR. The sample shows about 240,000 clones, approximately 80% of them seen only once. Sequenced material: peripheral blood. The receptor set was obtained from a woman of 80 years or more with acute or convalescent COVID-19.

The chain recombines TRBV29-1 with TRBJ2-1; 8 bases agree with TRBD1. Germline CDR1 and CDR2: SQVTM and ANQGSEA. Germline trimming cut 2 bases from V and 3 bases from J; bases unmatched to any gene: 3. This CDR3 is 14 amino acids long. CDR3 DNA sequence: TGCAGCGTTGAAAAGGGGACAGGCTACAATGAGCAGTTCTTC. Its protein is CSVEKGTGYNEQFF.

Turning to this clone: Additional DNA sequences in this sample encode the identical CDR3. This chain connects TRBV18 to TRBJ1-5; 7 bases line up with TRBD1. The germline CDR1 and CDR2 sequences are KGHSH and LQKENI. After removal of 6 bases from V and 2 bases from J, the junction contained 4 bases not matched to a gene. CDR3 length: 14 residues. As DNA, the CDR3 is TGTGCCAGCTCTAGCGGACAGGGCAATCAGCCCCAGCATTTT. Translation gives CASSSGQGNQPQHF.

This clone was observed once. The chain employs TRBV5-3 and TRBJ2-7; maybe TRBD1 (5 bases). TRBV5-3 is sorted into the ORF group, with uncertain function. The CDR3 loop spans 13 amino acids. Trimming removed 4 bases at V and 4 bases at J, with 12 bases between. CDR3 in amino acids: CARSLDRGYEQYF. Written as DNA, the CDR3 is TGTGCCAGAAGCCTTGACAGAGGATACGAGCAGTACTTC.

The chain has TRBV5-1 and TRBJ1-2; TRBD1 is a possible D gene (6 bases). Deletions cut 7 bases from V and 7 bases from J, with 23 bases between. CDR3 length: 15 amino acids. The germline V gene encodes CDR1 SGHRS and CDR2 YFSETQ. CDR3 loop: CASSPQAGEVSGYTF. The CDR3 DNA is TGCGCCAGCTCCCCCCAAGCAGGGGAAGTCTCTGGCTACACCTTC.

This chain uses TRBV30 with TRBJ2-2, with a tentative D call TRBD2 (6 bases). The CDR3 length is 14 residues. CDR1 and CDR2 from the germline V gene are GTSNPN and SVGIG (reference sequence). Between the trimmed V and J ends, which lost 5 bases and 4 bases, there was a span of 14 bases. CDR3 region: CAWAGWSGTGELFF. The CDR3 region has the DNA TGTGCCTGGGCGGGGTGGTCGGGCACCGGGGAGCTGTTTTTT.

V and J are TRBV5-4 and TRBJ1-3; maybe TRBD1 (6 bases). CDR3 length equals 18 residues. V dropped 4 bases and J dropped 0 bases, with 20 bases sitting between them. Germline lookup yields CDR1 SGHNT and CDR2 YYREEE (reference sequence). The CDR3 here is CASSAFRGGLSSGNTIYF. CDR3 in DNA: TGTGCCAGCAGCGCGTTTCGGGGGGGCCTTAGCTCTGGAAACACCATATATTTT.

V and J are TRBV20-1 and TRBJ2-7, with 10 bases fitting TRBD2. Germline loops: CDR1 DFQATT, CDR2 SNEGSKA (reference sequence). J lost 4 bases, V lost 3 bases, and 3 bases had no gene match. There are 13 residues in the CDR3. The CDR3 protein is CSASGLAAYEQYF. In DNA form, the CDR3 reads TGCAGTGCTAGTGGACTAGCGGCGTACGAGCAGTACTTC.

The J gene is TRBJ1-2, the V gene TRBV6-5; no clear D. The CDR3 sequence is 15 residues long. V lost 4 bases and J 3 bases, leaving 15 bases between the germline ends. CDR1 MNHEY and CDR2 SVGAGI come from the germline V gene. This chain's CDR3 is CASSSPEGGDYGYTF. In DNA form, the CDR3 reads TGTGCCAGCAGTTCGCCGGAGGGCGGGGACTATGGCTACACCTTC.

This clone was seen more than once but under ten times. The CDR3 protein is CASNLANSNSPLHF. CDR3 sequence (DNA): TGTGCCAGCAATTTGGCAAACAGTAATTCACCCCTCCACTTT. The genes are TRBV2 and TRBJ1-6; unclear D gene. The ends were cut back, 7 bases at V and 6 bases at J, with 13 bases in the middle. The germline V gene encodes CDR1 SNHLY and CDR2 FYNNEI. This CDR3 contains 14 residues. The complete variable domain, with remaining parts taken from reference TRBV2 and TRBJ1-6, reads EPEVTQTPSHQVTQMGQEVILRCVPISNHLYFYWYRQILGQKVEFLVSFYNNEISEKSEIFDDQFSVERPDGSNFTLKIRSTKLEDSAMYFCASNLANSNSPLHFGNGTRLTVT.

The V and J genes are TRBV27 and TRBJ1-5; possible D gene TRBD1, 5 bases. The CDR3 is 13 amino acids. Germline V gene data show CDR1 as MNHEY and CDR2 as SMNVEV (reference sequence). Trimming pared 4 bases from V and 5 bases from J, leaving 9 bases between. The CDR3 loop is CASSSGGYQPQHF. The CDR3 DNA reads TGTGCCAGCAGTTCGGGGGGGTATCAGCCCCAGCATTTT.

The chain uses TRBV27 and TRBJ2-1; 11 bases are shared with TRBD2. The CDR3 loop spans 17 amino acids. The V gene's germline CDR1 is MNHEY and CDR2 SMNVEV (reference sequence). The J segment lost 8 bases and the V segment lost 5 bases, leaving 14 bases of the junction unmatched. For the CDR3, the DNA is TGTGCCAGCAGTCCCCGAGGGGTAGCGGGGGGGTTCGATGAGCAGTTCTTC. It yields the protein CASSPRGVAGGFDEQFF.

The rearrangement joins TRBV3-1 (or the pseudogene TRBV3-2) to TRBJ1-2, with TRBD1 identical over 9 bases. The CDR3 covers 18 residues. Germline V CDR1 and CDR2: LGHDT, YNNKEL (reference sequence). With 0 bases clipped from V and 4 bases from J, the junction kept 12 bases outside the gene matches. CDR3 sequence reads: CASSQDLGGTGSLYGYTF. The CDR3 DNA sequence: TGTGCCAGCAGCCAAGATTTAGGAGGGACAGGGAGTCTCTATGGCTACACCTTC.

The gene calls are TRBV10-1 and TRBJ1-2, with a weak D call TRBD1 (6 bases). Per the germline V gene, CDR1 is WNHNN and CDR2 is SYGVQD (reference sequence). This CDR3 is 13 amino acids long. V was pared by 6 bases and J by 4 bases, with 12 bases between. In nucleotides, the CDR3 is TGCGCCAGCAGACAGGGATCGGGCTATGGCTACACCTTC. It codes for CASRQGSGYGYTF.

The CDR3 DNA follows: TGCAGCGTTGAAGATAAGGACAGGGGGGAGACCCAGTACTTC. Translated: CSVEDKDRGETQYF. The gene calls are TRBV29-1 and TRBJ2-5; TRBD1 agrees at 10 bases. Germline V lookup: CDR1 SQVTM, CDR2 ANQGSEA. This CDR3 has 14 residues. J was trimmed by 5 bases and V by 0 bases; bases with no gene match: 3.

This sequence joins TRBV28 and TRBJ2-1, with 9 bases that match TRBD2. There are 14 residues in the CDR3. Germline CDR1 reads MDHEN; CDR2 reads SYDVKM. With V trimmed by 3 bases and J by 6 bases, 3 bases remained unmatched. CDR3 amino acids: CASSLRGGRNEQFF. The CDR3 region has the DNA TGTGCCAGCAGTTTGCGGGGGGGCCGCAATGAGCAGTTCTTC. Drawing the rest from reference TRBV28 and TRBJ2-1, the complete variable domain is DVKVTQSSRYLVKRTGEKVFLECVQDMDHENMFWYRQDPGLGLRLIYFSYDVKMKEKGDIPEGYSVSREKKERFSLILESASTNQTSMYLCASSLRGGRNEQFFGPGTRLTVL.

The rearrangement joins TRBV7-2 to TRBJ2-1, with a tentative D call TRBD1 (5 bases). Trimming left V 1 base short and J 0 bases short, with 13 bases between. This CDR3 is 17 amino acids long. Per the germline V gene, CDR1 is SGHTA and CDR2 is FQGNSA. The CDR3 coding sequence is TGTGCCAGCAGCTTAGAACGGAGTAGGGGCTCCTACAATGAGCAGTTCTTC. Translated, it gives CASSLERSRGSYNEQFF.

This clone came up once. This rearrangement joins TRBV7-3 to TRBJ2-3; 15 nucleotides match TRBD2. The J segment lost 0 bases and the V segment lost 5 bases, leaving 6 bases of the junction unmatched. The germline V gene encodes CDR1 SGHTA and CDR2 FQGTGA. This CDR3 region has 18 residues. The CDR3 spells CASSLGLAGGPSTDTQYF. CDR3 bases: TGTGCCAGCAGCCTGGGACTAGCGGGGGGTCCTAGCACAGATACGCAGTATTTT.

CDR3 sequence: CASSGKGTEAFF. The CDR3 DNA follows: TGTGCCAGCAGTGGAAAGGGGACTGAAGCTTTCTTT. The chain couples TRBV27 to TRBJ1-1, with D maybe TRBD1 (5 bases). The length of the CDR3 is 12 residues. V lost 5 bases and J 5 bases, leaving 9 bases between the germline ends. CDR1 is MNHEY and CDR2 is SMNVEV in the germline V gene (reference sequence).

The V gene is TRBV5-1, the J gene TRBJ1-4; 12 nucleotides agree with TRBD1. The CDR3 runs to 16 residues. The V and J ends lost 1 base and 6 bases, in that order; junction bases with no gene match: 4. Germline CDR1 SGHRS, CDR2 YFSETQ. The CDR3 DNA is TGCGCCAGCAGCTTGCCGGGACAGGGGGCGGATGAAAAACTGTTTTTT. This codes for CASSLPGQGADEKLFF.

The rearrangement links TRBV10-3 to TRBJ2-2; TRBD2 agrees at 7 bases. The J segment lost 6 bases and the V segment lost 6 bases, leaving 10 bases of the junction unmatched. Germline V gene lookup returns CDR1 ENHRY and CDR2 SYGVKD. The length of the CDR3 is 15 residues. The CDR3: CAIRRGLEPPGELFF. The CDR3, as DNA: TGTGCCATCAGAAGAGGACTAGAACCCCCCGGGGAGCTGTTTTTT.

The chain employs TRBV5-6 and TRBJ1-6, with TRBD1 matching 7 bases. The CDR3 covers 15 residues. Germline CDR1 SGHDT, CDR2 YYEEEE. After removal of 4 bases from V and 9 bases from J, the junction contained 10 bases not matched to a gene. This chain's CDR3 is CASSRPTGASSPLHF. As DNA, the CDR3 is TGTGCCAGCAGCCGACCCACAGGGGCCAGTTCACCCCTCCACTTT.